The following is a TCR beta chain sequence with its context. As yet, its antigen is unknown. This record belongs to a study of post-analysis software for immune sequencing data. Notes on the study in general: Five or six TRBV segments appeared more often in patients than in controls, and TRBV5-6, TRBV5-1 and TRBV20-1 were among these.

Trimming took 3 bases from V and 7 from J, leaving 19 bases between them. The germline V gene has CDR1 ENHRY and CDR2 SYGVKD. The CDR3 has 15 residues. Unique-molecular-identifier-tagged TCR beta cDNA libraries were used. TCRdb re-called the PCR reads through MiXCR, storing one row per CDR3 protein. This sample carries about 260,000 distinct CDR3 sequences, 30% to 45% of them seen once, and the ten largest clones take less than 6%. Material: blood. The sequence came from a girl aged 10-17 years with multiple sclerosis. The chain links TRBV10-3 to TRBJ2-7; perhaps TRBD1 as D (6 bases). In nucleotides, the CDR3 is TGTGCCATCAGTGACCAGGGGCATCGGTACAATGAGCAGTACTTC. Protein sequence: CAISDQGHRYNEQYF.